A selection of T cell receptor beta chains follows, all from one sample in a study of early T cells in non-severe SARS-CoV-2 infection. From the 5' RACE reads, TCRdb called clonotypes with MiXCR, one entry per CDR3 protein. This sample has roughly 80,000 distinct CDR3 sequences, with more than 13% found just once. Material: whole blood. These receptors were collected from an adult who was a healthcare worker with PCR-confirmed SARS-CoV-2 infection or an uninfected control (not recorded which). The CDR3 runs from the conserved cysteine through the conserved F or W. A D gene is named only where the DNA matches it firmly. Part of the rows lack a size; the others show once, few, many or a class for expanded clones.

v_gene	abundance	d_gene	j_gene	CDR3nt	CDR3aa
TRBV21-1	.	.	TRBJ2-4	TGTGCCAGCAGCAAAGGACACCGCTCCGGGACAGGGGGCGCTGGGCCAAACATTCAGTACTTC	CASSKGHRSGTGGAGPNIQYF
TRBV29-1	few	.	TRBJ1-2	TGCAGCGCAGCGGGACATCTAAACTATGGCTACACCTTC	CSAAGHLNYGYTF
TRBV7-2	.	TRBD2	TRBJ2-1	TGTGCCAGCAGCTTCGGACTAGCGGGCAACAATGAGCAGTTCTTC	CASSFGLAGNNEQFF
TRBV7-8	many	TRBD1	TRBJ2-7	TGTGCCAGCAGCTGGGGGGACAGGGGTATACCCTACGAGCAGTACTTC	CASSWGDRGIPYEQYF
TRBV5-6	many	TRBD2	TRBJ2-4	TGTGCCAGCAGCTTCGCGGCGGGAGTAGTTCAGTACTTC	CASSFAAGVVQYF
TRBV6-2/TRBV6-3	.	.	TRBJ1-2	TGTGCCAGCAGTCCGAAGCCGAGCGGCTACACCTTC	CASSPKPSGYTF
TRBV18	many	TRBD1	TRBJ2-6	TGTGCCAGCTCATCGAGGACAGGAAGCTCTGGGGCCAACGTCCTGACTTTC	CASSSRTGSSGANVLTF
TRBV7-9	few	.	TRBJ2-7	TGTGCCAGCAGCACCAGGGATAAAGGCGAGCAGTACTTC	CASSTRDKGEQYF
TRBV12-3/TRBV12-4	.	.	TRBJ1-5	TGTGCCAGCAGATCCCAGGGGCGGGGGGGCAATCAGCCCCAGCATTTT	CASRSQGRGGNQPQHF
TRBV3-1	many	TRBD1	TRBJ1-2	TGTGCCAGCAGCTCCGACAGGGAGAGTGGCTACACCTTC	CASSSDRESGYTF
TRBV19	many	TRBD1	TRBJ1-5	TGTGCCAGTAGTAAATCGACAGGGGGAAGCAATCAGCCCCAGCATTTT	CASSKSTGGSNQPQHF
TRBV20-1	.	TRBD1	TRBJ2-3	TGCAGTGCTAGAGAAAGACAGGGTACCGGGGATACGCAGTATTTT	CSARERQGTGDTQYF
TRBV20-1	.	.	TRBJ1-2	TGCAGTGCTAGCAGGGACGGAGCTAACTATGGCTACACCTTC	CSASRDGANYGYTF
TRBV6-5	many	.	TRBJ1-2	TGTGCCAGCAGTTACTCCTCAACGGCGATCGGCTACACCTTC	CASSYSSTAIGYTF
TRBV20-1	few	.	TRBJ2-7	TGCAGTGCTAGGGGGCAGGACTACTACGAGCAGTACTTC	CSARGQDYYEQYF
TRBV5-1	many	TRBD2	TRBJ2-1	TGCGCCAGCAGCTTGGGAGGGACTAGCGGGAGCAGTGAGCAGTTCTTC	CASSLGGTSGSSEQFF
TRBV10-3	many	TRBD1	TRBJ2-1	TGTGCCATCAGTGAGGACAGGGTGGTGTTCTTC	CAISEDRVVFF
TRBV7-6	few	.	TRBJ2-3	TGTGCCAGCAGCTGGCTAGAGAAGATGCAGTATTTT	CASSWLEKMQYF
TRBV18	few	TRBD1	TRBJ1-1	TGTGCCAGCTCACCGTCCGGGACAGGGAGAAACACTGAAGCTTTCTTT	CASSPSGTGRNTEAFF
TRBV9	.	.	TRBJ1-4	TGTGCCAGCAGCGTAGGGGGAGTCCTTAATGAAAAACTGCTTTTT	CASSVGGVLNEKLLF
TRBV29-1	.	.	TRBJ1-3	TGCAGCGCTGATAGGGGGGGAGACACCATATATTTT	CSADRGGDTIYF
TRBV4-1	many	.	TRBJ2-1	TGCGCCAGCAGCCAACCTGCAACTAGAGGTGAGCAGTTCTTC	CASSQPATRGEQFF
TRBV5-1	.	.	TRBJ2-1	TGCGCCAGCAGCGTCGGGGCGGCCAATGACAATGAGCAGTTCTTC	CASSVGAANDNEQFF
TRBV29-1	.	.	TRBJ2-5	TGCAGCGTTGAGGGAACGAGGAGGGGGACCCAGTACTTC	CSVEGTRRGTQYF
TRBV5-6	.	TRBD1	TRBJ1-6	TGTGCCAGCAGCCTCCGGGACAGGGTCTCACCCCTCCACTTT	CASSLRDRVSPLHF
TRBV7-9	many	.	TRBJ1-2	TGTGCCAGCCGGCCAGGGACCACTGCGGGCTACACCTTC	CASRPGTTAGYTF
TRBV19	few	TRBD2	TRBJ2-3	TGTGCCAGTAGTACACTAGCGGGGGACCGTACGCAGTATTTT	CASSTLAGDRTQYF
TRBV4-1	.	.	TRBJ2-5	TGCGCCAGCAGCCACCGAAGTCCCATCACAGCTCAAGAGACCCAGTACTTC	CASSHRSPITAQETQYF
TRBV6-5	few	.	TRBJ1-2	TGTGCCAGCAGTTACTCGAGAGGGGCTAACTATGGCTACACCTTC	CASSYSRGANYGYTF
TRBV20-1	.	TRBD2	TRBJ2-3	TGCAGTGCTAGAGAAGTGGGAGGGCCGTCAGATACGCAGTATTTT	CSAREVGGPSDTQYF
TRBV7-8	few	.	TRBJ1-5	TGTGCCAGCAGCTTAATGGATGGGAGCAATCAGCCCCAGCATTTT	CASSLMDGSNQPQHF
TRBV7-2	many	.	TRBJ2-1	TGTGCCAGCAGCTTTTCCTACTATGAGCAGTTCTTC	CASSFSYYEQFF
TRBV27	few	.	TRBJ2-1	TGTGCCAGCAGTTTATCGGAGCTGGGGCATGAGCAGTTCTTC	CASSLSELGHEQFF
TRBV30	many	.	TRBJ1-1	TGTGCCTGGAGGCGGACAGCTAGAGTAAACACTGAAGCTTTCTTT	CAWRRTARVNTEAFF
TRBV9	few	.	TRBJ1-1	TGTGCCAGCAGCCCCCATGAGGGCCAGAACACTGAAGCTTTCTTT	CASSPHEGQNTEAFF
TRBV24-1	.	.	TRBJ2-2	TGTGCCACCAGGGGAATATCGGACACCGGGGAGCTGTTTTTT	CATRGISDTGELFF
TRBV11-2	few	.	TRBJ2-1	TGTGCCAGCAGCTCACCCTTCTCCTACAATGAGCAGTTCTTC	CASSSPFSYNEQFF
TRBV3-1	few	.	TRBJ2-7	TGTGCCAGCAGCCAGGAGACGGAAAACGAGCAGTACTTC	CASSQETENEQYF
TRBV18	many	.	TRBJ1-5	TGTGCCAGCTCAACCACTAACCTCAATCAGCCCCAGCATTTT	CASSTTNLNQPQHF
TRBV27	.	TRBD1	TRBJ1-2	TGTGCCAGCAGTCGCCGACAGGGAGGCTATGGCTACACCTTC	CASSRRQGGYGYTF
TRBV2	.	.	TRBJ1-1	TGTGCCAGCAGTCCAAGCCAGATTTACACTGAAGCTTTCTTT	CASSPSQIYTEAFF